This T cell receptor beta chain stems from a study of T cell responses to AZD1222 COVID-19 vaccine (dated by TCRdb to the early 2020s). Background on the whole study: AZD1222 recipients whose second dose came at about 4 weeks and those whose second dose came at about 12 weeks were combined into one group, since spike-specific TCR depth and breadth did not differ between the two schedules. Trial participants were enrolled into age subgroups of 18-55, 56-69 and 70-plus years, which contained about 150, 27 and 61 TCR-sequenced participants, respectively. TCR sequencing was performed for some 250 trial participants, of whom around 210 were given two doses of AZD1222 and around 25 were given two doses of MenACWY control vaccine. The paper's findings and limits, for the study overall: Nearly half of unique spike-specific TCRs reportedly recognized epitopes outside regions mutated in the B.1.351 and B.1.1.7 variants. Conclusions about previously exposed vaccinees are limited because only six or seven AZD1222 recipients were SARS-CoV-2 seropositive at baseline. Because no day 14 peak-response samples were available, the repertoires could be characterized only after the peak T cell response. In the small 56-69-year group, the increase in depth fell short of significance, most likely because of low power. The whole spike protein was spanned by vaccine-associated CD4 TCRs, and dominant responses were seen in regions 160-218 and 743-854. Participants were mostly white British, with more females than males. The authors suggested clonal diversity may have been underestimated. After two AZD1222 doses, both the breadth and the depth of spike-specific TCRs were significantly higher than at day 0 and than in MenACWY recipients.

The time point label corresponds to: baseline before first vaccination. The vaccinee samples were drawn from two UK trials, COV001 and COV002, one of which was a single-blind randomized controlled phase 2/3 trial testing AZD1222 (ChAdOx1 nCoV-19) in healthy adults. Trial participant PBMC samples were collected at day 0 and day 28 after the second dose for TCRbeta chain sequencing. As regards this clone: Its recognized antigen is unknown. No qualities accompany the bases; no much larger clone lies one base away.

The CDR3 regions of human TCRbeta chains were analyzed by immunosequencing. The paper's processing steps were these. Repertoire TCRs were checked for matches against a reference library of SARS-CoV-2-specific TCRs that had been generated using the MIRA antigen-specificity platform. Breadth meant the fraction of unique TCRs that were SARS-CoV-2-associated, whereas depth meant the fraction of total T cells that were SARS-CoV-2-associated. Using the MIRA data, every spike-specific TCR was mapped to the spike region that the TCR reacted to and assigned to either a CD4 or a CD8 class. Log10-transformed breadth and depth values were compared by one-way ANOVA with Sidak's multiple comparisons tests. The table was pulled from immuneACCESS by TCRdb, which kept in-frame rearrangements only. Such tables lose some clones; where checked, under half of the loss comes from unresolved V genes, and the rest has no known cause. Clone size and the V and J calls come from that table; the DNA yielded D and trimming. The table for this sample lists 90,000 to 130,000 clones; 85% to 90% of them were counted only once. Over 3% of the sample comes from the top ten.

The CDR3 measures 17 amino acids from cysteine to phenylalanine. Of all the DNA, just the CDR3 is kept, 51 bases in frame from base 1. V sheds 3 bases and J sheds 4 bases, leaving 20 bases between their ends. CDR1 and CDR2 are drawn from the germline V gene: SGHDT, YYEEEE. This clonotype originated in an adult in good health. The specimen comprised peripheral blood, sampled on day 0 of AZD1222 vaccination. The rearranged segments are TRBV5-6 and TRBJ1-5; too little of a D gene remains to name it. The CDR3 amino acid sequence is: CASSSLTSGRDNQPQHF. The DNA reads TGTGCCAGCAGCTCACTGACCTCCGGTAGGGATAATCAGCCCCAGCATTTT.